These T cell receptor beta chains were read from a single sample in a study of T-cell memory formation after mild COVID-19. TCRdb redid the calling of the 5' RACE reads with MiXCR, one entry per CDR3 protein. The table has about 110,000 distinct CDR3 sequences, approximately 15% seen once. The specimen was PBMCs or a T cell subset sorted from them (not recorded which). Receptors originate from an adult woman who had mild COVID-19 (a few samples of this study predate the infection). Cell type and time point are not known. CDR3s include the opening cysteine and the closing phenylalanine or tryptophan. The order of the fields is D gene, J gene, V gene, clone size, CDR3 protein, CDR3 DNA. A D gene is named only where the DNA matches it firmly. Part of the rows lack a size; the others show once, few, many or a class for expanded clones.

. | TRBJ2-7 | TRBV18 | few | CASSPPSRIFAYEQYF | TGTGCCAGCTCACCACCGAGCCGGATATTCGCCTACGAGCAGTACTTC
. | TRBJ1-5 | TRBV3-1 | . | CASSQDPKGNQPQHF | TGTGCCAGCAGCCAAGACCCTAAGGGCAATCAGCCCCAGCATTTT
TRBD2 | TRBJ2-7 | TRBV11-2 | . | CASRRTSGRVDEQYF | TGTGCCAGCAGAAGGACTAGCGGGAGGGTCGACGAGCAGTACTTC
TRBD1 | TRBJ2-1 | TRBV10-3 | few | CAIMRTGEDEQSF | TGTGCCATCATGCGGACAGGGGAGGATGAGCAGTCCTTC
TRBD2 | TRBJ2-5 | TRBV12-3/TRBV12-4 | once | CASSLVGLAGGSETQYF | TGTGCCAGCAGTTTAGTGGGACTAGCGGGGGGGTCGGAGACCCAGTACTTC
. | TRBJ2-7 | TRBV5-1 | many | CASKDEGFYEQYF | TGCGCCAGCAAAGACGAGGGATTCTACGAGCAGTACTTC
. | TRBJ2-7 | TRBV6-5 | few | CASSYSGSYYEQYF | TGTGCCAGCAGTTACTCGGGGTCCTACTACGAGCAGTACTTC
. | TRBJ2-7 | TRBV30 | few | CAWSVRVTYEQYF | TGTGCCTGGAGTGTACGGGTTACCTACGAGCAGTACTTC
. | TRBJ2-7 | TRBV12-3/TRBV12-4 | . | CASSFLSWDSRHEQYF | TGTGCCAGCAGTTTTCTGTCGTGGGACTCCCGCCACGAGCAGTACTTC
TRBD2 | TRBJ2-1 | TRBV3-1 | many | CASSQPAGEDNEQFF | TGTGCCAGCAGCCAACCAGCGGGGGAAGACAATGAGCAGTTCTTC
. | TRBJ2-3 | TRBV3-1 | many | CASSQGARYTDTQYF | TGTGCCAGCAGCCAAGGAGCTAGATACACAGATACGCAGTATTTT
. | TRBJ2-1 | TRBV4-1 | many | CASSQILGSYNEQFF | TGCGCCAGCAGCCAAATTTTAGGGTCCTACAATGAGCAGTTCTTC
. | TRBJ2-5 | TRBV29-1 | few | CSVEEAGYQETQYF | TGCAGCGTTGAAGAGGCGGGGTACCAAGAGACCCAGTACTTC
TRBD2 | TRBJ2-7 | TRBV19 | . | CASSPGLAVWEQYF | TGTGCCAGTAGTCCGGGACTAGCGGTTTGGGAGCAGTACTTC
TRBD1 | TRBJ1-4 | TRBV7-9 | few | CASSEGATSGGEKLFF | TGTGCCAGCAGCGAAGGCGCCACCTCAGGGGGCGAAAAACTGTTTTTT
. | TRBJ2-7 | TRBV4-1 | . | CASSQYSGDYEQYF | TGCGCCAGCAGCCAATATTCGGGGGACTACGAGCAGTACTTC
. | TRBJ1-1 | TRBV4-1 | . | CASSQSRTEAFF | TGCGCCAGCAGCCAATCCAGGACTGAAGCTTTCTTT
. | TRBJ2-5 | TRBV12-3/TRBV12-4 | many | CASSLVGRGQETQYF | TGTGCCAGCAGTTTAGTGGGCAGGGGCCAAGAGACCCAGTACTTC
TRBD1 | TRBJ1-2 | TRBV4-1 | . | CASSQHRQGSSDGYTF | TGCGCCAGCAGCCAGCACAGACAGGGGAGTAGTGATGGCTACACCTTC
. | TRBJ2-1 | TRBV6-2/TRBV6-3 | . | CASGPVYNEQFF | TGTGCCAGCGGGCCGGTCTACAATGAGCAGTTCTTC
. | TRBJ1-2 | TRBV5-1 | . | CASTLGADLSGYTF | TGCGCCAGCACCCTAGGGGCGGACTTAAGTGGCTACACCTTC
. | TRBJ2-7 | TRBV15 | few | CATSRVGDSSEQYF | TGTGCCACCAGCAGAGTTGGGGACTCAAGCGAGCAGTACTTC
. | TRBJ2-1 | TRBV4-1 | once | CASSQRGGSYNEQFF | TGCGCCAGCAGCCAAAGGGGGGGCTCCTACAATGAGCAGTTCTTC
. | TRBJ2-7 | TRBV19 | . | CASSPGDNPSEQYF | TGTGCCAGTAGTCCGGGGGACAACCCTTCCGAGCAGTACTTC
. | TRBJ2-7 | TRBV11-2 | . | CASSLAGPFQYF | TGTGCCAGCAGCTTAGCCGGACCCTTCCAGTACTTC
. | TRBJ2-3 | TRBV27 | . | CASSPGILDTDTQYF | TGTGCCAGCAGTCCTGGAATCCTAGATACAGATACGCAGTATTTT
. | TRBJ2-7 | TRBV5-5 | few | CASSLAGLGFYEQYF | TGTGCCAGCAGCTTGGCAGGTTTGGGTTTCTACGAGCAGTACTTC
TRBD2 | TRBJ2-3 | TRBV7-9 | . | CASSSLGLAGEMDTQYF | TGTGCCAGCAGTTCGCTCGGACTAGCGGGTGAGATGGATACGCAGTATTTT
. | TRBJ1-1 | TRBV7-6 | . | CASSLVAGANTEAFF | TGTGCCAGCAGCTTAGTCGCGGGGGCGAACACTGAAGCTTTCTTT
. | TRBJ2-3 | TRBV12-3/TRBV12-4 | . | CASSSPRGLTDTQYF | TGTGCCAGCAGTTCGCCCCGGGGACTCACAGATACGCAGTATTTT
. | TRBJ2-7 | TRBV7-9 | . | CASSYPESYEQYF | TGTGCCAGCAGCTATCCCGAGTCCTACGAGCAGTACTTC
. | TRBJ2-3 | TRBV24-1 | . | CATSDLTRGLGDTDTQYF | TGTGCCACCAGTGATTTGACACGAGGATTAGGCGACACAGATACGCAGTATTTT
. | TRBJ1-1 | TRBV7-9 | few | CASSSSMNTEAFF | TGTGCCAGCAGCTCGAGTATGAACACTGAAGCTTTCTTT
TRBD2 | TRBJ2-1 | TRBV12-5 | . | CASGLIRLAGAAYNEQFF | TGTGCTAGTGGTTTGATCAGACTAGCGGGAGCCGCGTACAATGAGCAGTTCTTC
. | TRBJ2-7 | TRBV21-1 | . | CASSIRDSRYEQYF | TGTGCCAGCAGCATCCGTGACAGCCGCTACGAGCAGTACTTC
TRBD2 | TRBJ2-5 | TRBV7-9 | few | CASSLGPRAGQQETQYF | TGTGCCAGCAGCTTAGGGCCCCGAGCGGGGCAGCAAGAGACCCAGTACTTC
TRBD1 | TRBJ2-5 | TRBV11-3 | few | CASSLRLSTGGETQYF | TGTGCCAGCAGCTTACGTCTTAGTACAGGGGGAGAGACCCAGTACTTC
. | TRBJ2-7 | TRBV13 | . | CASSPTPLGSYEQYF | TGTGCCAGCAGCCCGACCCCCCTGGGGTCCTACGAGCAGTACTTC
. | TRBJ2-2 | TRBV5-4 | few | CASRQTLNTGELFF | TGTGCCAGCCGGCAGACATTGAACACCGGGGAGCTGTTTTTT
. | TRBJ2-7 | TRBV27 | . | CASSLYEGSRLDEQYF | TGTGCCAGCAGTTTATATGAGGGCTCCCGGTTGGACGAGCAGTACTTC